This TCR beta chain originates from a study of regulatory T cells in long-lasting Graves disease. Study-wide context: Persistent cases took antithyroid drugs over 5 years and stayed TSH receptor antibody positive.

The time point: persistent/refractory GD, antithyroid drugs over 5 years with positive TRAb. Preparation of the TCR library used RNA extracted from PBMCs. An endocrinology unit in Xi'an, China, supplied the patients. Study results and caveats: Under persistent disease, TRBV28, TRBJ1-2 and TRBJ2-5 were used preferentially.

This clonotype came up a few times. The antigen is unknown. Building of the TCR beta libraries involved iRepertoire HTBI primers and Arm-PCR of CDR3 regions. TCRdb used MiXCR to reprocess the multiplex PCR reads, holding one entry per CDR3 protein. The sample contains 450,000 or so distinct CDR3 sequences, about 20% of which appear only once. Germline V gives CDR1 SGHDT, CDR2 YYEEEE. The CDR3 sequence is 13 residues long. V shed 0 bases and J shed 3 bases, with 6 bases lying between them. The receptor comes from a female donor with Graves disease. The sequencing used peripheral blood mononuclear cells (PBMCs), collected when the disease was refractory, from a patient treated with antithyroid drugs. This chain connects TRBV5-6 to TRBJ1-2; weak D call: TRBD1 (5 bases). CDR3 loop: CASSLVQDYGYTF. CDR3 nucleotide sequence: TGTGCCAGCAGCTTGGTACAGGACTATGGCTACACCTTC. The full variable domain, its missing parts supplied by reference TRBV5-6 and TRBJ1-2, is DAGVTQSPTHLIKTRGQQVTLRCSPKSGHDTVSWYQQALGQGPQFIFQYYEEEERQRGNFPDRFSGHQFPNYSSELNVNALLLGDSALYLCASSLVQDYGYTFGSGTRLTVV.